Shown below are 32 T cell receptor beta chains from a single sample sequenced in a study of blood T cells in healthy people across ages. Sample-barcoded 5' priming and a J-beta primer mix drove a second PCR of about 6 to 12 cycles. TCRdb independently ran MiXCR on the 5' RACE reads; one entry per CDR3 protein. This sample has 750,000 to 950,000 distinct CDR3 sequences, with around 29% found just once. The same data also went into a second study, on T cells of mothers and their children.

Sequenced material: blood. The receptor source for this set is a woman aged 40-49 years in good health.

This clonotype was seen many times. The CDR3 bases are TGTGCCAGCAGTTTCCCCAATATGAATGAGCAGTTCTTC. Residues: CASSFPNMNEQFF. This chain uses TRBV12-3 or TRBV12-4 with TRBJ2-1; D gene uncertain. The CDR3 contains 13 residues. Trimming cost V 3 bases and J 7 bases, with 10 bases left between them.

This clonotype was recorded only once. This sequence joins TRBV7-9 and TRBJ2-3; 10 nucleotides align to TRBD2. The CDR3 consists of 15 residues. V dropped 6 bases and J dropped 6; count of bases not matched to a gene: 9. Germline V gene data show CDR1 as SEHNR and CDR2 as FQNEAQ (reference sequence). The CDR3 DNA is TGTGCCAGCAGACGGACTAGCGGAATCACTGATACGCAGTATTTT. Translating gives CASRRTSGITDTQYF. Complete variable domain (other parts from reference TRBV7-9 and TRBJ2-3): DTGVSQNPRHKITKRGQNVTFRCDPISEHNRLYWYRQTLGQGPEFLTYFQNEAQLEKSRLLSDRFSAERPKGSFSTLEIQRTEQGDSAMYLCASRRTSGITDTQYFGPGTRLTVL.

This clonotype was picked up a small number of times. The genes are TRBV27 and TRBJ1-2; D is unclear. The ends were cut back, 4 bases at V and 1 base at J, with 16 bases in the middle. Germline V gene sequence: CDR1 MNHEY, CDR2 SMNVEV (reference sequence). The length of the CDR3 is 16 residues. CDR3 residues: CASSYTQGLINYGYTF. The CDR3 region has the DNA TGTGCCAGCAGTTACACCCAAGGCCTAATTAACTATGGCTACACCTTC.

This clonotype turned up a few times. The chain has TRBV3-1 and TRBJ1-2; the D gene is possibly TRBD1 (5 bases). The V gene lost 0 bases and the J gene lost 4 bases, with 12 bases spanning the gap. CDR1 LGHDT and CDR2 YNNKEL come from the germline V gene (reference sequence). CDR3 length: 15 amino acids. The CDR3 bases are TGTGCCAGCAGCCAAGATTGGGGGACGTTCTATGGCTACACCTTC. The encoded protein is CASSQDWGTFYGYTF.

This sequence joins TRBV12-3 or TRBV12-4 and TRBJ2-7; no firm D call. The CDR3 covers 11 residues. Trimming shortened V by 5 bases and J by 6 bases, and 8 bases separated the two germline ends. The CDR3 reads CASSKSLEQYF. The CDR3 bases are TGTGCCAGCAGTAAGTCCCTCGAGCAGTACTTC.

This clonotype was found many times. This chain connects TRBV29-1 to TRBJ2-1, with TRBD2 as a possible D gene (6 bases). Germline lookup yields CDR1 SQVTM and CDR2 ANQGSEA. The germline V and J ends were trimmed by 7 bases and 9 bases, with 16 bases remaining between them. The CDR3 is made up of 12 amino acids. The CDR3, as DNA: TGCAGCGGGGACCTAAACGGGAGTGAGCAGTTCTTC. Its protein is CSGDLNGSEQFF.

This chain uses TRBV28 with TRBJ2-3; the D call may be TRBD1 or TRBD2 (5 bases each). The CDR3 has 14 amino acids. Germline lookup yields CDR1 MDHEN and CDR2 SYDVKM. V shed 5 bases and J shed 4 bases, with 13 bases lying between them. CDR3 sequence (DNA): TGTGCCAGCAGTAGGGACCTGAGGGCAGATACGCAGTATTTT. The encoded protein is CASSRDLRADTQYF.

There are a few counts of this clonotype. V and J are TRBV4-2 and TRBJ2-1; the D gene is possibly TRBD1 (5 bases). In germline, CDR1 is LGHNA, CDR2 YNFKEQ. Trimming removed 4 bases from V and 8 bases from J, with 12 bases in between. The CDR3 contains 13 residues. The CDR3 DNA is TGTGCCAGCAGCCGAGTCCCCAGGGATGAGCAGTTCTTC. This codes for CASSRVPRDEQFF.

In nucleotides, the CDR3 is TGTGCCAGCAGTCGTGGCAGGGATTACCAAGAGACCCAGTTCTTC. This encodes CASSRGRDYQETQFF. The V and J genes are TRBV7-2 and TRBJ2-5, with D maybe TRBD1 (5 bases). The J call is doubtful: the DNA matches TRBJ2-1 better. Germline V CDR1 and CDR2: SGHTA, FQGNSA. This CDR3 region has 15 residues.

This clonotype was observed a handful of times. The rearrangement uses TRBV5-1 and TRBJ2-2; D might be TRBD2 (6 bases). This CDR3 is 14 amino acids long. Trimming took 0 bases from V and 6 from J, leaving 9 bases between them. The germline V gene encodes CDR1 SGHRS and CDR2 YFSETQ. DNA for the CDR3: TGCGCCAGCAGCTTGGTTCCGGGGGCCGGGGAGCTGTTTTTT. Protein product: CASSLVPGAGELFF.

A remark on this clonotype: Given a much more abundant clone one base away, this may be a read error. J is TRBJ2-4 and V is TRBV7-2, with TRBD1 matching 9 bases. The J call may be wrong; the DNA end is better matched by TRBJ2-5. From germline, CDR1 is SGHTA and CDR2 FQGNSA. CDR3 length equals 15 residues. CDR3 amino acids: CASSRMDRGVETQYF. CDR3 sequence (DNA): TGTGCCAGCAGTCGAATGGACAGGGGAGTAGAGACCCAGTACTTC.

The rearrangement joins TRBV6-5 to TRBJ1-2, with TRBD1 matching 9 bases. The CDR3 runs 15 residues. V lost 6 bases to trimming and J lost 7 bases; unmatched junction nucleotides: 12. Germline V gene sequence: CDR1 MNHEY, CDR2 SVGAGI. The DNA of the CDR3 is TGTGCCAGCAGCCCGGACGGACAGGGGAATGTTGGCTACACCTTC. This encodes CASSPDGQGNVGYTF.

The gene calls are TRBV20-1 and TRBJ1-2; TRBD1 is a possible D gene (6 bases). Trimming removed 3 bases from V and 4 bases from J, with 12 bases in between. The CDR3 extends over 13 amino acids. The germline gives CDR1 DFQATT, CDR2 SNEGSKA (reference sequence). CDR3 nucleotides: TGCAGTGCTAGTCAGGGACAAACCTATGGCTACACCTTC. Its translation is CSASQGQTYGYTF.

The rearrangement joins TRBV6-5 to TRBJ2-3; TRBD2 matches at 10 bases. With V trimmed by 4 bases and J by 5 bases, 9 bases remained unmatched. Germline assignment: CDR1 MNHEY and CDR2 SVGAGI. The CDR3 is 16 amino acids. The CDR3, as DNA: TGTGCCAGCAGTTCCCTCCAGCGGGGGGGCCAAGATACGCAGTATTTT. Protein sequence: CASSSLQRGGQDTQYF.

There are many counts of this clonotype. The chain carries TRBV5-1 and TRBJ2-3; D is tentatively TRBD1 or TRBD2 (5 bases each). Germline values: CDR1 SGHRS, CDR2 YFSETQ. The CDR3 sequence is 14 residues long. Between the trimmed V and J ends, which lost 0 bases and 4 bases, there was a span of 9 bases. The CDR3 nucleotides read TGCGCCAGCAGCTTGGATATGGGGGCAGATACGCAGTATTTT. This translates into CASSLDMGADTQYF.

This clonotype was recorded at least ten times. The V gene is TRBV20-1, the J gene TRBJ2-3; 7 nucleotides match TRBD2. The germline V gene encodes CDR1 DFQATT and CDR2 SNEGSKA (reference sequence). This CDR3 spans 14 amino acids. V shed 3 bases and J 2 bases; nucleotides not matched to a gene: 5. Written as DNA, the CDR3 is TGCAGTGCTAGTGACGGGGGGTACACAGATACGCAGTATTTT. Protein sequence: CSASDGGYTDTQYF.

V gene TRBV12-3 or TRBV12-4 combines with J gene TRBJ1-6; TRBD1 agrees at 8 bases. V lost 3 bases, J lost 9 bases, and 4 bases stayed unmatched. CDR3 length: 14 residues. CDR3 sequence: CASSFGQGVSPLHF. CDR3 DNA sequence: TGTGCCAGCAGTTTTGGACAGGGTGTTTCACCCCTCCACTTT.

This clonotype occurred a few times. CDR3: CASSPTDSRSAQHF. The CDR3 nucleotides are TGTGCCAGCAGCCCCACGGACTCGCGGTCAGCCCAGCATTTT. V gene TRBV7-3 combines with J gene TRBJ1-5; D remains unclear. The length of the CDR3 is 14 residues. The V gene's germline CDR1 is SGHTA and CDR2 FQGTGA. V lost 5 bases and J lost 11, with 19 bases in between.

The chain carries TRBV15 and TRBJ2-3, with D uncertain. The germline V gene encodes CDR1 LNHNV and CDR2 YYDKDF (reference sequence). Trimming stripped 5 bases from V and 2 bases from J, with 11 bases between. The CDR3 contains 14 residues. The CDR3 coding sequence is TGTGCCACCAGCCAAGACCAAGACACAGATACGCAGTATTTT. Amino acid sequence: CATSQDQDTDTQYF.

This clonotype was recorded a few times. V is TRBV6-5 and J is TRBJ2-3, with TRBD2 identical over 8 bases. There are 15 residues in the CDR3. V lost 2 bases and J lost 2; bases outside the gene matches: 3. Germline CDR1 MNHEY, CDR2 SVGAGI. The CDR3 loop reads CASSYGRGDTDTQYF. In nucleotides, the CDR3 is TGTGCCAGCAGTTACGGGCGGGGGGACACAGATACGCAGTATTTT.

The genes are TRBV3-1 and TRBJ2-7; either TRBD1 or TRBD2 may supply D (6 bases each). Germline values: CDR1 LGHDT, CDR2 YNNKEL (reference sequence). Trimming shortened V by 1 base and J by 5 bases, and 15 bases separated the two germline ends. The CDR3 extends over 15 amino acids. The CDR3 region is CASSQGGAPSDEQYF. The CDR3 nucleotides are TGTGCCAGCAGCCAAGGGGGGGCCCCAAGCGACGAGCAGTACTTC.

This clonotype was seen at least ten times. The chain uses TRBV5-1 and TRBJ2-1, with D possibly TRBD2 on 7 matching bases. The CDR3 spans 16 residues. V lost 4 bases, J lost 1 base, and 15 bases lay in between. Germline CDR1 reads SGHRS; CDR2 reads YFSETQ. DNA for the CDR3: TGCGCCAGCAGCCGAACCGGGGGGCTATCCTACAATGAGCAGTTCTTC. Translation: CASSRTGGLSYNEQFF. Using reference TRBV5-1 and TRBJ2-1 for the parts outside the CDR3, the full variable domain is KAGVTQTPRYLIKTRGQQVTLSCSPISGHRSVSWYQQTPGQGLQFLFEYFSETQRNKGNFPGRFSGRQFSNSRSEMNVSTLELGDSALYLCASSRTGGLSYNEQFFGPGTRLTVL.

This clonotype came up a few times. The gene calls are TRBV6-6 and TRBJ2-7; 9 positions match TRBD1. From germline, CDR1 is MNHNY and CDR2 SVGAGI (reference sequence). J was trimmed by 2 bases and V by 3 bases; bases with no gene match: 11. This CDR3 is 17 amino acids long. The CDR3 DNA sequence: TGTGCCAGCAGTTATTCCCAACAGGGGGCAACACCCTACGAGCAGTACTTC. The encoded protein is CASSYSQQGATPYEQYF.

A remark on this clonotype: At one boundary the junction diverges from the germline segment, which might be a read error. The CDR3 DNA is TGTGCCAGCAGTGGGACTTACAATGAGCAGTTATTC. It specifies CASSGTYNEQLF. The chain is built from TRBV28 and TRBJ2-1, with D perhaps matching TRBD2 (6 bases). The germline V gene has CDR1 MDHEN and CDR2 SYDVKM. CDR3 length equals 12 residues.

This clonotype came up a few times. The chain carries TRBV7-8 and TRBJ2-4; 7 bases agree with TRBD1. The CDR3 loop spans 14 amino acids. Germline V gene sequence: CDR1 SGHVS, CDR2 FQNEAQ. V was pared by 6 bases and J by 8 bases, with 10 bases of the junction left unmatched. The CDR3 bases are TGTGCCAGCAGATCCGACAGGGCCTATGACATTCAGTACTTC. Its translation: CASRSDRAYDIQYF.

The chain carries TRBV7-2 and TRBJ2-1, with 11 bases that match TRBD2. This CDR3 region has 16 residues. Germline trimming cut 5 bases from V and 1 base from J; bases unmatched to any gene: 4. Germline values: CDR1 SGHTA, CDR2 FQGNSA. CDR3: CASSRIAGGSYNEQFF. The CDR3 region has the DNA TGTGCCAGCAGCCGGATAGCGGGGGGGTCCTACAATGAGCAGTTCTTC.

This clonotype was recorded at least ten times. V usage is TRBV7-2 and J usage is TRBJ2-3, with TRBD2 matching 10 bases. This CDR3 comprises 18 residues. Germline V gene sequence: CDR1 SGHTA, CDR2 FQGNSA. Trimming at V came to 5 bases and at J to 0 bases, leaving 11 bases not matched to a gene. DNA for the CDR3: TGTGCCAGCAGCATAAGACGCGTGGGACTAGCGAGCACAGATACGCAGTATTTT. The encoded protein is CASSIRRVGLASTDTQYF. The variable domain in full, completed from reference TRBV7-2 and TRBJ2-3, reads GAGVSQSPSNKVTEKGKDVELRCDPISGHTALYWYRQSLGQGLEFLIYFQGNSAPDKSGLPSDRFSAERTGGSVSTLTIQRTQQEDSAVYLCASSIRRVGLASTDTQYFGPGTRLTVL.

Details on this clonotype: A much larger clone is a single base away; this may be a read error. CDR3 nucleotides: TGTGCCAGCAGCGTCGGACAGGGGGCACACAATGAGCAGTACTTC. Protein sequence: CASSVGQGAHNEQYF. The chain recombines TRBV9 with TRBJ2-7; TRBD1 matches 11 bases. CDR3 length: 15 residues. In germline, CDR1 is SGDLS, CDR2 YYNGEE. V dropped 2 bases and J dropped 7; count of bases not matched to a gene: 8.

The rearrangement links TRBV5-1 to TRBJ2-5, with 7 bases that match TRBD1. The CDR3 totals 14 residues. CDR1 is SGHRS and CDR2 is YFSETQ in the germline V gene. Trimming cost V 2 bases and J 5 bases; bases outside gene matches: 6. The CDR3 is CASSFAGTDETQYF. The CDR3, as DNA: TGCGCCAGCAGCTTTGCCGGGACAGATGAGACCCAGTACTTC.

CDR3 DNA sequence: TGCAGTGCTAGACGGAATTACATCAATCAGCCCCAGCATTTT. It yields the protein CSARRNYINQPQHF. This chain connects TRBV20-1 to TRBJ1-5; D gene uncertain. V lost 2 bases to trimming and J lost 3 bases, with 11 bases between them. CDR1 is DFQATT and CDR2 is SNEGSKA in the germline V gene (reference sequence). This CDR3 has 14 amino acids.

In this sample, this clonotype turned up a few times. The chain employs TRBV20-1 and TRBJ2-7; perhaps D is TRBD1 or TRBD2 (5 bases each). This CDR3 is 14 amino acids long. V shed 5 bases and J shed 1 base, with 15 bases lying between them. Germline values: CDR1 DFQATT, CDR2 SNEGSKA (reference sequence). In nucleotides, the CDR3 is TGCAGTGCTCCTAAGGCAGGGACGTCCTACGAGCAGTACTTC. Amino acid sequence: CSAPKAGTSYEQYF.

This clonotype was counted only a few times. The genes are TRBV5-1 and TRBJ2-5, with 8 bases that match TRBD2. Germline CDR1 SGHRS, CDR2 YFSETQ. This CDR3 is 16 amino acids long. The V and J ends lost 0 bases and 11 bases, in that order; junction bases with no gene match: 15. DNA of the CDR3: TGCGCCAGCAGCTTGGAGCGGGGGACCGGATACAATGAGCAGTACTTC. Protein: CASSLERGTGYNEQYF.